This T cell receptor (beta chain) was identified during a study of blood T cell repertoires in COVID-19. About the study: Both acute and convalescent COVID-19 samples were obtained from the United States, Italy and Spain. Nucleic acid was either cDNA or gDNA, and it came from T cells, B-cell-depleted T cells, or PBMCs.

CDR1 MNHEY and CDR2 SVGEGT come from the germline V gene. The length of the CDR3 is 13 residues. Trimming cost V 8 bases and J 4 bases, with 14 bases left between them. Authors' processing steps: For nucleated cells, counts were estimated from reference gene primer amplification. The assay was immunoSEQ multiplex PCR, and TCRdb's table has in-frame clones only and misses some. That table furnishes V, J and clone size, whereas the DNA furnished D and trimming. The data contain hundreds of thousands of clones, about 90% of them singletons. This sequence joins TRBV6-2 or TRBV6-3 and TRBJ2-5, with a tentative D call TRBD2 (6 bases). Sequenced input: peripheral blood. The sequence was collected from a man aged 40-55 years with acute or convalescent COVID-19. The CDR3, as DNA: TGTGCCAGCGGTTCCTGGAGGGGAGAGACCCAGTACTTC. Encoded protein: CASGSWRGETQYF.